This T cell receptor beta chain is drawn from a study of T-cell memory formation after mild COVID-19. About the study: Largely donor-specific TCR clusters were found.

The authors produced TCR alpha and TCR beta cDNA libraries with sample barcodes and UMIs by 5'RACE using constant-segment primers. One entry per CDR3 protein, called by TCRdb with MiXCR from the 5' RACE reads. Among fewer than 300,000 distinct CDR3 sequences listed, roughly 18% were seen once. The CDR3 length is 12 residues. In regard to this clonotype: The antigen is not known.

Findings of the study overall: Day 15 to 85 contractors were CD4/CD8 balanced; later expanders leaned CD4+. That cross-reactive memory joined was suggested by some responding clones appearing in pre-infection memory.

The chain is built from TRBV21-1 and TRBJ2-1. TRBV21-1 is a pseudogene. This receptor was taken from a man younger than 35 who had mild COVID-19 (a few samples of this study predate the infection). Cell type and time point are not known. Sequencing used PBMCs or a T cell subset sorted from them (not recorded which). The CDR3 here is CASSKRVNEQFF. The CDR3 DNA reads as TGTGCCAGCAGCAAAAGAGTGAATGAGCAGTTCTTC.